These 28 T cell receptor beta chains were sequenced from one sample in a study of cytomegalovirus exposure and HLA in healthy donors. Profiling relied on immunoSEQ multiplex PCR, and the TCRdb table lists in-frame clones only, not all of them. The sample gives about 250,000 clones, about 90% of which show up once; around 12% is in the top ten. Sequenced input: PBMCs. The receptors stem from a young man in good health and CMV-seropositive.

The chain has TRBV2 and TRBJ1-1; D not certain. The V gene's germline CDR1 is SNHLY and CDR2 FYNNEI. The CDR3 loop spans 15 amino acids. Deletions cut 3 bases from V and 4 bases from J, with 15 bases between. CDR3: CASSELKGLLTEAFF. CDR3 coding DNA: TGTGCCAGCAGTGAGCTAAAGGGCCTCCTCACTGAAGCTTTCTTT.

The genes are TRBV7-2 and TRBJ2-3; D uncertain. The germline gives CDR1 SGHTA, CDR2 FQGNSA. The CDR3 sequence is 14 residues long. V lost 5 bases and J 5 bases, leaving 14 bases between the germline ends. CDR3 sequence reads: CASSESRWGDTQYF. CDR3 DNA sequence: TGTGCCAGCAGCGAAAGCCGGTGGGGAGATACGCAGTATTTT.

The rearrangement uses TRBV7-9 and TRBJ2-5; 8 bases fit TRBD2. The length of the CDR3 is 16 residues. Germline CDR1 is SEHNR and CDR2 is FQNEAQ (reference sequence). V lost 4 bases to trimming and J lost 5 bases; unmatched junction nucleotides: 12. CDR3 loop: CASSSPLAGREETQYF. In DNA form, the CDR3 reads TGTGCCAGCAGCTCACCATTAGCGGGGAGGGAGGAGACCCAGTACTTC.

CDR3 in amino acids: CASSGRGREQYF. The CDR3 coding sequence is TGTGCCAGCAGCGGCAGGGGCCGCGAGCAGTACTTC. V usage is TRBV9 and J usage is TRBJ2-7, with D perhaps TRBD1 (6 bases). Germline assignment: CDR1 SGDLS and CDR2 YYNGEE. V shed 3 bases and J shed 6 bases, with 10 bases lying between them. The CDR3 contains 12 residues.

The chain uses TRBV4-3 and TRBJ1-3, with 7 nucleotides matching TRBD1. Germline V gene data show CDR1 as LGHNA and CDR2 as YSLEER. This CDR3 is built from 17 residues. With V trimmed by 0 bases and J by 5 bases, 10 bases remained unmatched. CDR3 sequence (DNA): TGCGCCAGCAGCCAAGATCCCCAACAGGGGAATAGAAACACCATATATTTT. Translated: CASSQDPQQGNRNTIYF.

This clone has a single count. This chain joins TRBV9 and TRBJ2-7; no firm D call. Germline V gene data show CDR1 as SGDLS and CDR2 as YYNGEE. The germline V and J ends were trimmed by 0 bases and 3 bases, with 7 bases remaining between them. This CDR3 has 13 residues. CDR3 nucleotides: TGTGCCAGCAGCGTAGGGGGAAGCTACGAGCAGTACTTC. It encodes CASSVGGSYEQYF.

Only a few counts were recorded for this clone. Additional DNA sequences in this sample encode the identical CDR3. The chain links TRBV15 to TRBJ1-2, with D possibly being TRBD1 (6 bases). Germline-derived CDR1 and CDR2 are LNHNV and YYDKDF (reference sequence). This CDR3 comprises 14 residues. Trimming cost V 0 bases and J 2 bases, with 7 bases left between them. CDR3 region: CATSRDTGNYGYTF. The CDR3 bases are TGTGCCACCAGCAGAGATACAGGGAACTATGGCTACACCTTC.

CDR3 sequence reads: CASSAGDRGLLGYTF. CDR3 coding DNA: TGTGCCAGCAGCGCAGGAGACAGGGGCCTCCTGGGCTACACCTTC. The genes are TRBV9 and TRBJ1-2; 8 bases line up with TRBD1. CDR3 size: 15 residues. CDR1 and CDR2 (germline): SGDLS, YYNGEE. Losses at the gene ends were 3 bases for V and 8 bases for J; bases not matched to a gene: 12.

This clone occurred once. The rearrangement joins TRBV9 to TRBJ2-5; TRBD2 matches at 8 bases. The V gene's germline CDR1 is SGDLS and CDR2 YYNGEE. V gave up 0 bases and J gave up 3 bases; unmatched junction bases: 7. The CDR3 is made up of 16 amino acids. The CDR3 region has the DNA TGTGCCAGCAGCGTAGGAGGTAGCGGGGTCAAAGAGACCCAGTACTTC. Amino acid sequence: CASSVGGSGVKETQYF.

The V and J genes are TRBV27 and TRBJ2-7, with 7 bases aligning to TRBD2. The CDR3 sequence is 12 residues long. V lost 8 bases to trimming and J lost 5 bases; unmatched junction nucleotides: 6. CDR1 MNHEY and CDR2 SMNVEV come from the germline V gene (reference sequence). CDR3 bases: TGTGCCAGCTGCGGGGGTCATGACGAGCAGTACTTC. Translation: CASCGGHDEQYF.

J is TRBJ1-1 and V is TRBV28; D not certain. V was trimmed by 3 bases and J by 5 bases, leaving 7 bases between them. CDR3 length: 12 residues. Per the germline V gene, CDR1 is MDHEN and CDR2 is SYDVKM. The CDR3 nucleotides read TGTGCCAGCAGTTTGTGGGCAACTGAAGCTTTCTTT. Translation: CASSLWATEAFF. Looking up the rest from reference TRBV28 and TRBJ1-1 gives the full variable domain: DVKVTQSSRYLVKRTGEKVFLECVQDMDHENMFWYRQDPGLGLRLIYFSYDVKMKEKGDIPEGYSVSREKKERFSLILESASTNQTSMYLCASSLWATEAFFGQGTRLTVV.

The chain recombines TRBV6-5 with TRBJ2-5; D is undetermined. This CDR3 contains 11 residues. Between the trimmed V and J ends, which lost 5 bases and 6 bases, there was a span of 7 bases. Germline V lookup: CDR1 MNHEY, CDR2 SVGAGI. As DNA, the CDR3 is TGTGCCAGCAGTCATTCTAAGACCCAGTACTTC. It encodes CASSHSKTQYF.

The chain uses TRBV5-1 and TRBJ2-2; 8 bases align to TRBD1. There are 15 residues in the CDR3. V was clipped by 2 bases and J by 4 bases; unmatched bases: 4. Germline V gene sequence: CDR1 SGHRS, CDR2 YFSETQ. The CDR3 spells CASSLGQGITGELFF. The DNA for the CDR3 is TGCGCCAGCAGCTTAGGACAGGGTATCACCGGGGAGCTGTTTTTT.

The chain links TRBV5-4 to TRBJ2-7, with 9 bases aligning to TRBD2. The CDR3 is 14 amino acids. V shed 2 bases, J shed 3 bases, and the junction held 3 bases outside the gene matches. The V gene's germline CDR1 is SGHNT and CDR2 YYREEE (reference sequence). CDR3 nucleotides: TGTGCCAGCAGCTTTTCTAGCGGGGACTACGAGCAGTACTTC. This translates into CASSFSSGDYEQYF.

This clone was detected once. The J gene is TRBJ1-4, the V gene TRBV27; tentative D call: TRBD1 (5 bases). Trimming took 4 bases from V and 8 from J, leaving 14 bases between them. The CDR3 loop spans 14 amino acids. Germline loops: CDR1 MNHEY, CDR2 SMNVEV (reference sequence). The CDR3 here is CASSYSRGGEKLFF. The CDR3 DNA sequence: TGTGCCAGCAGTTATTCGCGGGGCGGCGAAAAACTGTTTTTT. Combining the CDR3 with reference TRBV27 and TRBJ1-4 gives the whole variable domain EAQVTQNPRYLITVTGKKLTVTCSQNMNHEYMSWYRQDPGLGLRQIYYSMNVEVTDKGDVPEGYKVSRKEKRNFPLILESPSPNQTSLYFCASSYSRGGEKLFFGSGTQLSVL.

The rearrangement joins TRBV19 to TRBJ2-7; D ambiguous. V was trimmed by 1 base and J by 0 bases, leaving 10 bases between them. This CDR3 comprises 15 residues. Germline V CDR1 and CDR2: LNHDA, SQIVND (reference sequence). CDR3 region: CASSIAAQNSYEQYF. As DNA, the CDR3 is TGTGCCAGTAGTATAGCCGCACAGAACTCCTACGAGCAGTACTTC.

The gene calls are TRBV30 and TRBJ2-7, with a possible D match to TRBD2 (5 bases). Trimming took off 2 bases at V and 10 bases at J, with 18 bases between the two ends. Germline V lookup: CDR1 GTSNPN, CDR2 SVGIG (reference sequence). This CDR3 has 13 amino acids. Written as DNA, the CDR3 is TGTGCCTGGAGTCCCATAGGTTGGCGGGCACAGTACTTC. Residues: CAWSPIGWRAQYF.

The gene calls are TRBV10-3 and TRBJ2-7; 9 bases match TRBD1. The CDR3 consists of 13 residues. Germline-derived CDR1 and CDR2 are ENHRY and SYGVKD. Losses at the gene ends were 3 bases for V and 6 bases for J; bases not matched to a gene: 3. The CDR3 is CAISEGDRAEQYF. The CDR3 bases are TGTGCCATCAGTGAAGGGGACAGGGCCGAGCAGTACTTC.

The CDR3 DNA is TGTGCCAGTAGTAGAAATGACAGGGGAGAGGACTATGGCTACACCTTC. Amino acids: CASSRNDRGEDYGYTF. The chain is built from TRBV19 and TRBJ1-2, with 8 bases aligning to TRBD1. CDR1 LNHDA and CDR2 SQIVND come from the germline V gene (reference sequence). This CDR3 region has 16 residues. Trimming took 4 bases from V and 3 from J; bases not matched to a gene: 10.

The chain carries TRBV12-5 and TRBJ2-7, with 11 bases identical to TRBD2. Unmatched junction bases numbered 9, after V lost 5 bases and J lost 0 bases. The V gene's germline CDR1 is LGHNT and CDR2 FRNRAP. CDR3 size: 17 residues. CDR3 sequence: CASGVSTGTSGSYEQYF. The CDR3 DNA follows: TGTGCTAGTGGTGTCTCCACCGGGACTAGCGGCTCCTACGAGCAGTACTTC.

This sequence joins TRBV30 and TRBJ2-3, with D hard to call. Germline CDR1 reads GTSNPN; CDR2 reads SVGIG (reference sequence). This CDR3 contains 14 residues. V shed 5 bases and J shed 1 base, with 13 bases lying between them. The CDR3 loop reads CAWDERGGTDTQYF. CDR3 in DNA: TGTGCCTGGGATGAGCGCGGCGGCACAGATACGCAGTATTTT.

This chain links TRBV6-1 with TRBJ1-2; 7 bases map to TRBD1. This CDR3 spans 13 amino acids. After removal of 4 bases from V and 3 bases from J, the junction contained 2 bases not matched to a gene. Germline V gene data show CDR1 as MNHNS and CDR2 as SASEGT. CDR3 in DNA: TGTGCCAGCAGTGGGGGACAGTACTATGGCTACACCTTC. Its translation is CASSGGQYYGYTF.

The CDR3 nucleotides are TGTGCCAGCGGGACGGGAGCCCTTCCATCCTACGAGCAGTACTTC. Amino acid sequence: CASGTGALPSYEQYF. The J gene is TRBJ2-7, the V gene TRBV13; a possible D gene is TRBD2 (6 bases). The CDR3 totals 15 residues. Trimming stripped 8 bases from V and 1 base from J, with 18 bases between. CDR1 and CDR2 (germline): PRHDT, FYEKMQ (reference sequence).

This chain links TRBV5-8 with TRBJ1-1; possible D gene TRBD1, 5 bases. CDR3 length equals 12 residues. Trimming cost V 4 bases and J 6 bases, with 10 bases left between them. Germline V gene data show CDR1 as SGHTS and CDR2 as YDEGEE. CDR3 nucleotides: TGTGCCAGCAGCCGACGGGGACCTGAAGCTTTCTTT. Translating gives CASSRRGPEAFF.

This rearrangement joins TRBV6-1 to TRBJ1-1, with D unresolved. In germline, CDR1 is MNHNS, CDR2 SASEGT. The germline V and J ends were trimmed by 7 bases and 3 bases, with 12 bases remaining between them. The CDR3 is 13 residues long. CDR3 coding DNA: TGTGCCAGCATTCCCGAAGGTTACACTGAAGCTTTCTTT. Translated: CASIPEGYTEAFF.

The J gene is TRBJ2-3, the V gene TRBV5-1; 7 bases line up with TRBD2. This CDR3 region has 17 residues. The trim removed 5 bases at V and 2 bases at J, leaving 14 bases unmatched. From germline, CDR1 is SGHRS and CDR2 YFSETQ. CDR3 coding DNA: TGCGCCAGCAGGGCACCCGGGCTAGCGGAGATCACAGATACGCAGTATTTT. Protein sequence: CASRAPGLAEITDTQYF.

The gene calls are TRBV5-1 and TRBJ2-7; D might be TRBD1 or TRBD2, each matching 5 bases. The CDR3 has 13 residues. Germline assignment: CDR1 SGHRS and CDR2 YFSETQ. V dropped 5 bases and J dropped 3 bases, with 12 bases sitting between them. The CDR3 region has the DNA TGCGCCAGCAGACTCGGGACGAACTACGAGCAGTACTTC. Encoded protein: CASRLGTNYEQYF. Variable domain in full (rest from reference TRBV5-1 and TRBJ2-7): KAGVTQTPRYLIKTRGQQVTLSCSPISGHRSVSWYQQTPGQGLQFLFEYFSETQRNKGNFPGRFSGRQFSNSRSEMNVSTLELGDSALYLCASRLGTNYEQYFGPGTRLTVT.

The chain employs TRBV18 and TRBJ2-7; D tentatively fits TRBD1 or TRBD2 (5 bases each). The CDR3 contains 14 residues. Looked up from germline, CDR1 is KGHSH and CDR2 is LQKENI. Trimming shortened V by 1 base and J by 5 bases, and 12 bases separated the two germline ends. CDR3 region: CASSPRAGSDEQYF. DNA of the CDR3: TGTGCCAGCTCACCACGCGCAGGGAGCGACGAGCAGTACTTC.